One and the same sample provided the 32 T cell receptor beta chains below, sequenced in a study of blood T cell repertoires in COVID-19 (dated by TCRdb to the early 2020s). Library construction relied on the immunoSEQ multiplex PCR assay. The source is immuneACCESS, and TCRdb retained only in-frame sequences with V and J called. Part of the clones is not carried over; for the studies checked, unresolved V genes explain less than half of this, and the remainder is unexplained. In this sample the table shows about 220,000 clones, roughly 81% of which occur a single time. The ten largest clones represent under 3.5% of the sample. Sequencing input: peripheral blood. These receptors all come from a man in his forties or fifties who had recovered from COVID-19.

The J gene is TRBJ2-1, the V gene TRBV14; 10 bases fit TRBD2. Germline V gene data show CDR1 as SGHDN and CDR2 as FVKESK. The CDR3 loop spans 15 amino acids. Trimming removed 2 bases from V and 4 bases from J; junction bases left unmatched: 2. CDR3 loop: CASSQWTSGYNEQFF. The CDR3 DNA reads TGTGCCAGCAGCCAATGGACTAGCGGTTACAATGAGCAGTTCTTC. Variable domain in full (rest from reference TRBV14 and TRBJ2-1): EAGVTQFPSHSVIEKGQTVTLRCDPISGHDNLYWYRRVMGKEIKFLLHFVKESKQDESGMPNNRFLAERTGGTYSTLKVQPAELEDSGVYFCASSQWTSGYNEQFFGPGTRLTVL.

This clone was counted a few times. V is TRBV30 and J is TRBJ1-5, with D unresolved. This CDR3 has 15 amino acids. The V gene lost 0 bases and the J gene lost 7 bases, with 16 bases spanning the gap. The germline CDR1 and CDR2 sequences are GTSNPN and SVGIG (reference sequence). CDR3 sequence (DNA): TGTGCCTGGAGTGTGGGGTTTAGCGGGTCCCAGCCCCAGCATTTT. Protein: CAWSVGFSGSQPQHF.

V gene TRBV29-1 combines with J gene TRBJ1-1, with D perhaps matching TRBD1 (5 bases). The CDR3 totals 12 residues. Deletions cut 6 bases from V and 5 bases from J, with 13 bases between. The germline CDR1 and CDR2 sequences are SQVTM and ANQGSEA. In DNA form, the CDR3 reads TGCAGCGTGACAGCGGGAGGGACTGAAGCTTTCTTT. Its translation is CSVTAGGTEAFF.

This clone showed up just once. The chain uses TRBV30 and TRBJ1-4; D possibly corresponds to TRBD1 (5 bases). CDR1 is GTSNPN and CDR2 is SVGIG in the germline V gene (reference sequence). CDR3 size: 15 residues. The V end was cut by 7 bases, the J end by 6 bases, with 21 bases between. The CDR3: CASHKGRGLDEKLFF. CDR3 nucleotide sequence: TGTGCCTCCCACAAAGGCCGGGGGTTGGATGAAAAACTGTTTTTT. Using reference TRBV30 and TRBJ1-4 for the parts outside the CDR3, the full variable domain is SQTIHQWPATLVQPVGSPLSLECTVEGTSNPNLYWYRQAAGRGLQLLFYSVGIGQISSEVPQNLSASRPQDRQFILSSKKLLLSDSGFYLCASHKGRGLDEKLFFGSGTQLSVL.

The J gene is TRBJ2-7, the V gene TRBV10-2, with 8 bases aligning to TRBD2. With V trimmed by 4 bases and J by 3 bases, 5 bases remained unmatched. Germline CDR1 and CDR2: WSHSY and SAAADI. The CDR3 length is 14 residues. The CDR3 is CASSVPGGHYEQYF. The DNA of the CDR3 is TGCGCCAGCAGTGTACCGGGAGGGCACTACGAGCAGTACTTC.

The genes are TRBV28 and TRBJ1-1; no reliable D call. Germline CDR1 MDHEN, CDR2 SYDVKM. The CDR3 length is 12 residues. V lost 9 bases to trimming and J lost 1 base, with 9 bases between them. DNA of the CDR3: TGTGCCAGTTTCACTCGGAACACTGAAGCTTTCTTT. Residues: CASFTRNTEAFF.

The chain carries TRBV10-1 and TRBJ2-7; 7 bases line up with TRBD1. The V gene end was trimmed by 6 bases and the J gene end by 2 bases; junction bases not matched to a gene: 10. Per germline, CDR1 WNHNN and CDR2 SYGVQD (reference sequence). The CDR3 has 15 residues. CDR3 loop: CASSPQGRTPYEQYF. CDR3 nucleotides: TGCGCCAGCAGCCCACAGGGGAGAACTCCCTACGAGCAGTACTTC.

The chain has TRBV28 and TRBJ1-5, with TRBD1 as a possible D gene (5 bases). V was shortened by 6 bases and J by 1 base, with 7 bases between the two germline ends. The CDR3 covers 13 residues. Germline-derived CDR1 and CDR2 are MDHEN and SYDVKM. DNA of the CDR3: TGTGCCAGCAGACGACAGAGCAATCAGCCCCAGCATTTT. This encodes CASRRQSNQPQHF.

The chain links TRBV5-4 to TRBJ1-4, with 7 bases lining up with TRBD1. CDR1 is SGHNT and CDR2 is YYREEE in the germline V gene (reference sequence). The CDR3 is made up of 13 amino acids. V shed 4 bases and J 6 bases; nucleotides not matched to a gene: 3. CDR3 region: CASSRGTDEKLFF. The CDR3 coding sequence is TGTGCCAGCAGCCGCGGGACAGATGAAAAACTGTTTTTT.

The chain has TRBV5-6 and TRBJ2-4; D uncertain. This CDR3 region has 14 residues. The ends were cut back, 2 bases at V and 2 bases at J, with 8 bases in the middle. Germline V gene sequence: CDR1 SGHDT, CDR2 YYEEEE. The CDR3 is CASSLPGPKNIQYF. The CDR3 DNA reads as TGTGCCAGCAGCTTACCGGGTCCCAAAAACATTCAGTACTTC. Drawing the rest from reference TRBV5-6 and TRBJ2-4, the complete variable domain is DAGVTQSPTHLIKTRGQQVTLRCSPKSGHDTVSWYQQALGQGPQFIFQYYEEEERQRGNFPDRFSGHQFPNYSSELNVNALLLGDSALYLCASSLPGPKNIQYFGAGTRLSVL.

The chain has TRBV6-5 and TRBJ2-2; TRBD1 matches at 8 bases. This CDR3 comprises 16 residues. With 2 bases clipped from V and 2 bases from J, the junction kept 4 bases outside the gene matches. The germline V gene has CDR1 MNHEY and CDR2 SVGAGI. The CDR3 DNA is TGTGCCAGCAGTTACGGACAGGGCATAAACACCGGGGAGCTGTTTTTT. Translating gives CASSYGQGINTGELFF.

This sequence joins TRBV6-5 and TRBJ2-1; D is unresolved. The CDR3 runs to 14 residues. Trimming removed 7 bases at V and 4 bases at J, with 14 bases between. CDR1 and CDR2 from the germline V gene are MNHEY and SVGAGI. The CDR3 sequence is CASIPRWAYNEQFF. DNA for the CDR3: TGTGCCAGCATCCCCCGGTGGGCGTACAATGAGCAGTTCTTC.

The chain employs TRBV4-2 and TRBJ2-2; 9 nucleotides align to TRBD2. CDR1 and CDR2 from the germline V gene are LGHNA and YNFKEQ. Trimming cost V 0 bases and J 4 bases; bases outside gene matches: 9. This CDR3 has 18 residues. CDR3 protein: CASSQDQYAGGITGELFF. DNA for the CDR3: TGTGCCAGCAGCCAAGATCAATACGCGGGAGGGATCACCGGGGAGCTGTTTTTT.

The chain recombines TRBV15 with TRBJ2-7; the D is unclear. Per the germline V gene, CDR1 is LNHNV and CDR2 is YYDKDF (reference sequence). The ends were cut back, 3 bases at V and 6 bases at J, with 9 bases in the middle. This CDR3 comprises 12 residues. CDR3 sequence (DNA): TGTGCCACCAGCAGGCTGACTGGCGAGCAGTACTTC. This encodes CATSRLTGEQYF. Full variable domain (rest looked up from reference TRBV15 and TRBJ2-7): DAMVIQNPRYQVTQFGKPVTLSCSQTLNHNVMYWYQQKSSQAPKLLFHYYDKDFNNEADTPDNFQSRRPNTSFCFLDIRSPGLGDTAMYLCATSRLTGEQYFGPGTRLTVT.

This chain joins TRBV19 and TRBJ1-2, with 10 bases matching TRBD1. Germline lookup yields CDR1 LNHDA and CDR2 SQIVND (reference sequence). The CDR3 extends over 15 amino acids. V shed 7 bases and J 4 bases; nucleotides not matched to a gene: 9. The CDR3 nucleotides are TGTGCCAGTAATAAAGGACAGGGGGTCTTCTATGGCTACACCTTC. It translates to CASNKGQGVFYGYTF.

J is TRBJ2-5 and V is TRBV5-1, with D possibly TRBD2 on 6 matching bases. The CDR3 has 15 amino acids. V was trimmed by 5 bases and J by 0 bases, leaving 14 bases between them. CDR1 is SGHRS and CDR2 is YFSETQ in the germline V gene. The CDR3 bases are TGCGCCAGCAGGAGAGGAGGGGTGTACCAAGAGACCCAGTACTTC. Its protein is CASRRGGVYQETQYF.

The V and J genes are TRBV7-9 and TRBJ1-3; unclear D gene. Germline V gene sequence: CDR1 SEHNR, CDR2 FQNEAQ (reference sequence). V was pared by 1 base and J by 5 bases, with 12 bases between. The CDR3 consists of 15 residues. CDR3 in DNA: TGTGCCAGCAGCTTAGTGTCCGGGTTAAGAAACACCATATATTTT. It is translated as CASSLVSGLRNTIYF.

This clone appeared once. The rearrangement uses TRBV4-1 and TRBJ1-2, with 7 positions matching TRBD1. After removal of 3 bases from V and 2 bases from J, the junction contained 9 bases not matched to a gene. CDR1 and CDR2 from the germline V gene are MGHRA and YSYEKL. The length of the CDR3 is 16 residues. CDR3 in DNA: TGCGCCAGCAGCCAGCTTCGGGACAGCTTAAACTATGGCTACACCTTC. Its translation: CASSQLRDSLNYGYTF.

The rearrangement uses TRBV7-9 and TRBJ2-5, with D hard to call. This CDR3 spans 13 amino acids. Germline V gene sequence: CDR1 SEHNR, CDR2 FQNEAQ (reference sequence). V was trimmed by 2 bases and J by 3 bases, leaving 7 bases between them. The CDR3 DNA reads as TGTGCCAGCAGCTTAAATACAAAAGAGACCCAGTACTTC. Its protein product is CASSLNTKETQYF.

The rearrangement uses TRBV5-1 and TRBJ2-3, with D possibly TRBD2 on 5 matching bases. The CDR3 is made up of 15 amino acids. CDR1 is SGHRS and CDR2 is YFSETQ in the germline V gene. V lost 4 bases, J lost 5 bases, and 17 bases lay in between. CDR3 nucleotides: TGCGCCAGCAGCCCCCGGACTGCCGCCGTAGATACGCAGTATTTT. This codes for CASSPRTAAVDTQYF.

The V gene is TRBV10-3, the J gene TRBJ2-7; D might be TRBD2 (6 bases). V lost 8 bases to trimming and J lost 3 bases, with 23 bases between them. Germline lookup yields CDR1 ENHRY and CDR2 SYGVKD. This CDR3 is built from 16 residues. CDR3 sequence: CAIDSPWEAQDYEQYF. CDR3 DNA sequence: TGTGCCATCGACTCCCCTTGGGAGGCGCAGGACTACGAGCAGTACTTC.

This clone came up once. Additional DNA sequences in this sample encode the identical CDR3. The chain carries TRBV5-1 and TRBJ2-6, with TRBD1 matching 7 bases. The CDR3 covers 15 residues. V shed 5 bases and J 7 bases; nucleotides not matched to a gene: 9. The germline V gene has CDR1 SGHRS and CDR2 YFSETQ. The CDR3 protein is CASSRTGEGANVLTF. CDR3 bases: TGCGCCAGCAGTCGGACAGGCGAGGGAGCCAACGTCCTGACTTTC.

The CDR3 DNA is TGTGCCAGCGTCAGGGGGAACTATGGCTACACCTTC. Protein product: CASVRGNYGYTF. This chain joins TRBV28 and TRBJ1-2; TRBD1 matches 7 bases. The junction had 2 bases not matched to a gene; V was cut back by 8 bases and J by 2 bases. Germline CDR1 MDHEN, CDR2 SYDVKM. The CDR3 runs 12 residues.

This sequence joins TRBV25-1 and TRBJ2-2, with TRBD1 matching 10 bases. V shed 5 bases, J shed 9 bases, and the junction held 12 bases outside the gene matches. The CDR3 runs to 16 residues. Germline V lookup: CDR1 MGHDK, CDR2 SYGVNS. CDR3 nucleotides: TGTGCCAGCAGTCCGCGACAGGGGGCGGACACTAGGGAGCTGTTTTTT. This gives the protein CASSPRQGADTRELFF.

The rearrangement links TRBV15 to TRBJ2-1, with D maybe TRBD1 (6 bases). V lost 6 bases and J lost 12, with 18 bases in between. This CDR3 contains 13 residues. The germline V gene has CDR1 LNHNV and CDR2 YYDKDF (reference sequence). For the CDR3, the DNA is TGTGCCACCAGTTACGTTACAGGGATTGTGCAGTTCTTC. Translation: CATSYVTGIVQFF.

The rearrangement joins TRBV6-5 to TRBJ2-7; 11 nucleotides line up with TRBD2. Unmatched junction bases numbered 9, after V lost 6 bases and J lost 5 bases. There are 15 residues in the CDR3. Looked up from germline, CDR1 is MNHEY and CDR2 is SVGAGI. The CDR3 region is CASRGRLAGHHEQYF. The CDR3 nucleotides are TGTGCCAGCAGGGGACGACTAGCGGGACATCACGAGCAGTACTTC.

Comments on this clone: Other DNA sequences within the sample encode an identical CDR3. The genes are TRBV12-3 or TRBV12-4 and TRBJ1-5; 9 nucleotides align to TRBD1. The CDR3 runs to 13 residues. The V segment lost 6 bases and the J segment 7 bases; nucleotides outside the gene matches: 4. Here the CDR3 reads CASSDRGNQPQHF. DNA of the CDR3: TGTGCCAGCAGCGACAGGGGGAACCAGCCCCAGCATTTT.

The CDR3 loop reads CASTVPTGEAFF. CDR3 nucleotides: TGTGCCAGCACCGTCCCAACAGGTGAAGCTTTCTTT. The chain links TRBV7-9 to TRBJ1-1, with D tentatively TRBD1 (5 bases). This CDR3 spans 12 amino acids. The V end lost 7 bases, the J end lost 7 bases, and 13 bases lay between the germline ends. The germline gives CDR1 SEHNR, CDR2 FQNEAQ (reference sequence).

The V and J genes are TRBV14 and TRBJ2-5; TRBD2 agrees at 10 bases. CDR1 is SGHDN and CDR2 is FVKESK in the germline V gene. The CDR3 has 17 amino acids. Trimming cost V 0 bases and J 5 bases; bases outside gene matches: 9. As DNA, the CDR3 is TGTGCCAGCAGCCAAGATTTTCTAGCGGGAGTGTTTGAGACCCAGTACTTC. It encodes CASSQDFLAGVFETQYF.

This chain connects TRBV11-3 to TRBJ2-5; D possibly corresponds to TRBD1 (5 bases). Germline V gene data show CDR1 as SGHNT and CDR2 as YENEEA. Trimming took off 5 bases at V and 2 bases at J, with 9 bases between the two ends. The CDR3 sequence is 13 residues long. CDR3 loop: CASSVTVQETQYF. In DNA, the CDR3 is TGTGCCAGCAGCGTGACAGTTCAAGAGACCCAGTACTTC.

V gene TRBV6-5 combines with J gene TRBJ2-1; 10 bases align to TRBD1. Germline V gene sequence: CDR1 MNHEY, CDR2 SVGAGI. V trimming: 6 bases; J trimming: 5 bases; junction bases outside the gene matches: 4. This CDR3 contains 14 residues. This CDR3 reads CASSDRGRNNEQFF. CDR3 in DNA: TGTGCCAGCAGCGACAGGGGGCGGAACAATGAGCAGTTCTTC.

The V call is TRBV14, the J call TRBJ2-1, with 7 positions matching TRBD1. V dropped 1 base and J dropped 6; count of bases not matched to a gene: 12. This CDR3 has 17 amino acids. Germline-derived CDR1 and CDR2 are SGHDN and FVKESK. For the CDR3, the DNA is TGTGCCAGCAGCCAAGGCTCCCTGTTTTGGACAGGCAATGAGCAGTTCTTC. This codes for CASSQGSLFWTGNEQFF.